This TCR beta chain is from a study of cytomegalovirus exposure and HLA in healthy donors. Study information: Clustering assigned 81% of the approximately 370 genotyped donors to the Caucasian-associated ancestry cluster.

Study-wide results and limits: CMV serostatus was the sole immune exposure information available. Altogether, some 170 TCR beta chains were recorded as cytomegalovirus-associated. A later analysis appeared to link common viral pathogens to several of the most significant clusters.

This clone was observed a single time. Its antigen is currently unknown. With 60 Vbeta and 13 Jbeta primers, the PCR was carried out. TCRdb's copy holds only in-frame clones and misses some; the assay was immunoSEQ multiplex PCR. There are 210,000 or so clones in the sample; 70% to 90% occur only once, and 0.2% to 0.25% lies in the top ten. CDR3 length: 12 residues. Between the trimmed V and J ends, which lost 4 bases and 9 bases, there was a span of 8 bases. Germline lookup yields CDR1 SGHDT and CDR2 YYEEEE. V and J are TRBV5-6 and TRBJ1-6; D gene ambiguous. The sequencing input was PBMCs. The TCR was taken from a girl aged 2 to 10 in good health and CMV-seronegative. The CDR3 DNA is TGTGCCAGCAGCAGCCATAGTTCACCCCTCCACTTT. Amino acids: CASSSHSSPLHF. The full variable domain, rest sourced from reference TRBV5-6 and TRBJ1-6, is DAGVTQSPTHLIKTRGQQVTLRCSPKSGHDTVSWYQQALGQGPQFIFQYYEEEERQRGNFPDRFSGHQFPNYSSELNVNALLLGDSALYLCASSSHSSPLHFGNGTRLTVT.